One sample yielded the 3 T cell receptor beta chains listed below, sequenced in a study of T-cell memory formation after mild COVID-19. Each CDR3 protein is one row after TCRdb ran MiXCR on the 5' RACE reads. The sample has about 560,000 distinct CDR3 sequences; about a sixth are singletons. Sequenced: PBMCs or a T cell subset sorted from them (not recorded which). The receptors derive from an adult woman who had mild COVID-19 (a few samples of this study predate the infection). Cell type and time point are not known.

V gene TRBV6-1 combines with J gene TRBJ1-4, with TRBD1 matching 8 bases. The CDR3 has 13 amino acids. Germline loops: CDR1 MNHNS, CDR2 SASEGT. The ends lost 6 bases at V and 6 bases at J; junction bases unmatched: 3. The CDR3 coding sequence is TGTGCCAGCAGGGACAGGGTAGATGAAAAACTGTTTTTT. It specifies CASRDRVDEKLFF.

The chain combines TRBV25-1 with TRBJ2-3; D is possibly TRBD2 (5 bases). Germline V gene lookup returns CDR1 MGHDK and CDR2 SYGVNS. The V gene lost 7 bases and the J gene lost 5 bases, with 31 bases spanning the gap. This CDR3 comprises 19 residues. The CDR3 DNA reads as TGTGCCAGCAAATTTGATCTGGTCACCTTGCGGGTTCGGGGAGATACGCAGTATTTT. Its protein product is CASKFDLVTLRVRGDTQYF.

The chain recombines TRBV6-1 with TRBJ2-5, with no clear D. The V gene's germline CDR1 is MNHNS and CDR2 SASEGT. The CDR3 is 11 residues long. Trimming shortened V by 6 bases and J by 5 bases, and 7 bases separated the two germline ends. The CDR3 region has the DNA TGTGCCAGCAGGGTTTGGGAGACCCAGTACTTC. It yields the protein CASRVWETQYF.